This T cell receptor (delta chain) derives from a study of Vδ1+ human thymocytes. In the case of this clone: Its antigen remains unknown.

Trimming took off 1 base at V and 1 base at J, with 16 bases between the two ends. This CDR3 contains 17 residues. In germline, CDR1 is TSWWSYY, CDR2 QGS. Thymocytes were sorted as CD3+ TCRVdelta1+ TCRVdelta2- after alphabeta T cell depletion. Between roughly 98% and 99.6% of sorted thymocytes were Vdelta1+. The template was reverse-transcribed extracted RNA. Multiplex PCR used pooled V-gene forward primers and a constant-region reverse primer to amplify CDR3s. TCRdb reprocessed the multiplex PCR reads using CATT. The table records about 75,000 delta-chain clones, about 35% of them present only once. Study findings and constraints: The authors advised highly purified populations and single-cell validation. Despite high sort purity, roughly 20% of thymic T cell receptor delta sequences were Vdelta2. Highly polyclonal TRG and TRD repertoires with Gaussian CDR3 length distributions appeared in thymus.

This chain uses TRDV1 with TRDJ1; a possible D gene is TRDD3 (6 bases). The clonotype originates from a boy in the first two years of life who had congenital heart surgery. Sequenced: Vdelta1+ gamma-delta thymocytes from the thymus. The subset is: FACS-sorted CD3+ TCRalphabeta- TCRVdelta1+ TCRVdelta2- thymocytes. The CDR3 sequence is CALGERTAGDPTDKLIF. CDR3 DNA: TGTGCTCTTGGGGAACGTACGGCTGGGGACCCCACCGATAAACTCATCTTT.